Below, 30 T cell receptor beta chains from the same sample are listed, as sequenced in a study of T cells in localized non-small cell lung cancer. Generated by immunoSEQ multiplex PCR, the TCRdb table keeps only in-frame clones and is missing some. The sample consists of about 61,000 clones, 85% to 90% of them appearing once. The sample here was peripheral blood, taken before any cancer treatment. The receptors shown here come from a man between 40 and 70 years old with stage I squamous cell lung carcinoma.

CDR3 in DNA: TGTGCCAGCTCCATACCCCCGGGACAGGGGGCGCGCGGCTACACCTTC. Protein: CASSIPPGQGARGYTF. The rearrangement links TRBV28 to TRBJ1-2; 12 bases fit TRBD1. This CDR3 comprises 16 residues. In germline, CDR1 is MDHEN, CDR2 SYDVKM. Trimming cost V 8 bases and J 8 bases; bases outside gene matches: 15.

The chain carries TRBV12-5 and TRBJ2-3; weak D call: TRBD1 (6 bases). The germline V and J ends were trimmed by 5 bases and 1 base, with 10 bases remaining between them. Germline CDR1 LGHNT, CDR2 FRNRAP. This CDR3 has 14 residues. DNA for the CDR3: TGTGCTAGTGGTCGGACAGTAGGCACAGATACGCAGTATTTT. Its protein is CASGRTVGTDTQYF. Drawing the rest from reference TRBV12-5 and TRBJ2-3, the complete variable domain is DARVTQTPRHKVTEMGQEVTMRCQPILGHNTVFWYRQTMMQGLELLAYFRNRAPLDDSGMPKDRFSAEMPDATLATLKIQPSEPRDSAVYFCASGRTVGTDTQYFGPGTRLTVL.

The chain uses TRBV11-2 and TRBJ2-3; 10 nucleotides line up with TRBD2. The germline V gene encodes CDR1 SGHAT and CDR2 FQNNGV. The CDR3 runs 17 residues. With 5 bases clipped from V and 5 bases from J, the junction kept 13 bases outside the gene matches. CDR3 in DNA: TGTGCCAGCAGCCTTCGCTCGAAGCGGGAGGGGAAAGATACGCAGTATTTT. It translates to CASSLRSKREGKDTQYF. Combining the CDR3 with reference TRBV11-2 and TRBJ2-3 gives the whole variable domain EAGVAQSPRYKIIEKRQSVAFWCNPISGHATLYWYQQILGQGPKLLIQFQNNGVVDDSQLPKDRFSAERLKGVDSTLKIQPAKLEDSAVYLCASSLRSKREGKDTQYFGPGTRLTVL.

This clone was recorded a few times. The CDR3 region is CASSRTGGNQPQHF. The CDR3 bases are TGTGCCAGCAGCCGGACAGGGGGCAATCAGCCCCAGCATTTT. This sequence joins TRBV6-5 and TRBJ1-5, with TRBD1 matching 9 bases. CDR1 is MNHEY and CDR2 is SVGAGI in the germline V gene. Germline trimming cut 6 bases from V and 2 bases from J; bases unmatched to any gene: 2. This CDR3 is 14 amino acids long.

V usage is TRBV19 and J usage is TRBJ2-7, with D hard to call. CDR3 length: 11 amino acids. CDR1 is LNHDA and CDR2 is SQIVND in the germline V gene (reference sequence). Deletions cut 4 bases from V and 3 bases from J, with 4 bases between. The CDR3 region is CASSRNYEQYF. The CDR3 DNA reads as TGTGCCAGTAGTAGGAACTACGAGCAGTACTTC. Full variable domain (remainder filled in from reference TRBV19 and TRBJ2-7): DGGITQSPKYLFRKEGQNVTLSCEQNLNHDAMYWYRQDPGQGLRLIYYSQIVNDFQKGDIAEGYSVSREKKESFPLTVTSAQKNPTAFYLCASSRNYEQYFGPGTRLTVT.

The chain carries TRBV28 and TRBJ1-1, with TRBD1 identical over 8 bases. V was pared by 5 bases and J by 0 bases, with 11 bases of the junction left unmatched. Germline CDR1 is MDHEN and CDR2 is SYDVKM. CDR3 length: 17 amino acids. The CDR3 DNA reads TGTGCCAGCAGTGGCCTCTGGGGGACAGGTTTGAACACTGAAGCTTTCTTT. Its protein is CASSGLWGTGLNTEAFF. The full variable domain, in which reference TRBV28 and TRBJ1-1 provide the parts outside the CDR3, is DVKVTQSSRYLVKRTGEKVFLECVQDMDHENMFWYRQDPGLGLRLIYFSYDVKMKEKGDIPEGYSVSREKKERFSLILESASTNQTSMYLCASSGLWGTGLNTEAFFGQGTRLTVV.

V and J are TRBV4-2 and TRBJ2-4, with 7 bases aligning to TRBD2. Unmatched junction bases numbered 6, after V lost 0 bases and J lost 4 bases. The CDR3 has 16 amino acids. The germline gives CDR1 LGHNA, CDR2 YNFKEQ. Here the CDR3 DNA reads TGTGCCAGCAGCCAAGATCTGGCGGGAGTAAAAAACATTCAGTACTTC. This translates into CASSQDLAGVKNIQYF.

The CDR3 is CASSTAGPWGELFF. The CDR3 DNA reads TGTGCCAGCAGCACAGCTGGACCATGGGGGGAGCTGTTTTTT. J is TRBJ2-2 and V is TRBV7-2; D ambiguous. The germline gives CDR1 SGHTA, CDR2 FQGNSA. V was shortened by 5 bases and J by 8 bases, with 15 bases between the two germline ends. This CDR3 is 14 amino acids long.

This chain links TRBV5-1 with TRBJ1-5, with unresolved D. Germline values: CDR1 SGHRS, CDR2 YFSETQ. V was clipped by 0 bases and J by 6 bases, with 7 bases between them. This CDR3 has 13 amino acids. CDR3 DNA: TGCGCCAGCAGCTTGGTAGGGAGTCAGCCCCAGCATTTT. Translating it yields CASSLVGSQPQHF.

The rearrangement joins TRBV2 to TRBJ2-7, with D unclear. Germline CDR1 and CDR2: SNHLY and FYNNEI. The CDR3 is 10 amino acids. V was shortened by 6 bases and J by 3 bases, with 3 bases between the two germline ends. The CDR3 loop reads CASRVYEQYF. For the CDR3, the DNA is TGTGCCAGCAGGGTCTACGAGCAGTACTTC.

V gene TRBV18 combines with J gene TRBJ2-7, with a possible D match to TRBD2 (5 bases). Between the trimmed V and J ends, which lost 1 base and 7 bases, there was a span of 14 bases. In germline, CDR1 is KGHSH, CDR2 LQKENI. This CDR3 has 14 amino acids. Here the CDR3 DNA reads TGTGCCAGCTCACCACAAATCACTGGGAGAGAGCAGTACTTC. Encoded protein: CASSPQITGREQYF. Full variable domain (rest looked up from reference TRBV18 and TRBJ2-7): NAGVMQNPRHLVRRRGQEARLRCSPMKGHSHVYWYRQLPEEGLKFMVYLQKENIIDESGMPKERFSAEFPKEGPSILRIQQVVRGDSAAYFCASSPQITGREQYFGPGTRLTVT.

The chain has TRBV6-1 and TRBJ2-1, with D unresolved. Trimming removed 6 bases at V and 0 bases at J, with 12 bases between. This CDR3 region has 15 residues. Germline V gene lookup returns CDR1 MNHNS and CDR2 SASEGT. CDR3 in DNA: TGTGCCAGCAGCACCGGACGGAGCTCCTACAATGAGCAGTTCTTC. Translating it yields CASSTGRSSYNEQFF.

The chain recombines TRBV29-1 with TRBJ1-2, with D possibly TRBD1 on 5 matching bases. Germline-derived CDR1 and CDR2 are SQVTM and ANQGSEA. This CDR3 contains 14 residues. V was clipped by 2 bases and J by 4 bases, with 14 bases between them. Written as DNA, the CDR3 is TGCAGCGTTGAACAGGGTGGCAGCGCCTATGGCTACACCTTC. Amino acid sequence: CSVEQGGSAYGYTF.

DNA of the CDR3: TGTGCCAGCAGTTTAGGCCGCGCAGGGGGTTACGAGCAGTACTTC. As protein: CASSLGRAGGYEQYF. The genes are TRBV27 and TRBJ2-7; 7 bases are a match to TRBD1. The CDR3 spans 15 residues. CDR1 MNHEY and CDR2 SMNVEV come from the germline V gene (reference sequence). Trimming at V came to 2 bases and at J to 4 bases, leaving 8 bases not matched to a gene.

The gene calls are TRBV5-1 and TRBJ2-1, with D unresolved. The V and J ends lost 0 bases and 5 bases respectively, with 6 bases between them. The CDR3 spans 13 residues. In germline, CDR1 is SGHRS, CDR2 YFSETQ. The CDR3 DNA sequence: TGCGCCAGCAGCTTGGACTGGAACAATGAGCAGTTCTTC. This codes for CASSLDWNNEQFF.

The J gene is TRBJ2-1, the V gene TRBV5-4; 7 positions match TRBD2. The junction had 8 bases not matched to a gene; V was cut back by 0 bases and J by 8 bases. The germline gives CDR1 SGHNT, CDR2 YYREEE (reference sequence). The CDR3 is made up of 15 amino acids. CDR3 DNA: TGTGCCAGCAGCTTGGAGGGCGGGAGAGGGCATGAGCAGTTCTTC. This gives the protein CASSLEGGRGHEQFF.

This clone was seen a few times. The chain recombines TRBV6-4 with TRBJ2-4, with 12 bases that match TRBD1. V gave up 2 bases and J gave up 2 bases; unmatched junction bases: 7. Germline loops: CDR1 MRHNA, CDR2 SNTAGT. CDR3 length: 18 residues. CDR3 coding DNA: TGTGCCAGCAGTGACGGGACAGGGGGCATAGGAACCAAAAACATTCAGTACTTC. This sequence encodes CASSDGTGGIGTKNIQYF.

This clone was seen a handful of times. CDR3 sequence reads: CASSRTMTEAFF. Written as DNA, the CDR3 is TGTGCCAGTAGCCGAACCATGACTGAAGCTTTCTTT. The chain couples TRBV19 to TRBJ1-1; D gene unclear. CDR1 and CDR2 (germline): LNHDA, SQIVND (reference sequence). The CDR3 is 12 amino acids. Trimming removed 6 bases from V and 5 bases from J, with 10 bases in between. The entire variable domain, with the rest obtained from reference TRBV19 and TRBJ1-1, is as follows: DGGITQSPKYLFRKEGQNVTLSCEQNLNHDAMYWYRQDPGQGLRLIYYSQIVNDFQKGDIAEGYSVSREKKESFPLTVTSAQKNPTAFYLCASSRTMTEAFFGQGTRLTVV.

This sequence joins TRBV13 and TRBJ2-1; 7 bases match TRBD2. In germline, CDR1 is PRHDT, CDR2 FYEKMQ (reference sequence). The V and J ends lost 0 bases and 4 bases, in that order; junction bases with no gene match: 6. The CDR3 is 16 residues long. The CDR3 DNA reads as TGTGCCAGCAGCTTAGGCCGAGCTAGCGGATACAATGAGCAGTTCTTC. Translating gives CASSLGRASGYNEQFF.

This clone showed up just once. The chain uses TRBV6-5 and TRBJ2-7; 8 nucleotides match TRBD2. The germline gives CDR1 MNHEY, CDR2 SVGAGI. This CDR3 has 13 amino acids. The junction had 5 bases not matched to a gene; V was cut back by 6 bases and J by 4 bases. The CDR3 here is CASRGTSRYEQYF. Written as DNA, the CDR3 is TGTGCCAGCAGAGGGACTAGTAGGTACGAGCAGTACTTC.

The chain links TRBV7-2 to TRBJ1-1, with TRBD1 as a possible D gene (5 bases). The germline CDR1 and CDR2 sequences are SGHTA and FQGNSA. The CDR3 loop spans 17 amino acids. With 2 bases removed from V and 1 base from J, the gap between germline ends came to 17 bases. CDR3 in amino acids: CASSLTVIYDRNTEAFF. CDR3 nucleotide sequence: TGTGCCAGCAGCTTAACCGTGATTTATGACAGGAACACTGAAGCTTTCTTT.

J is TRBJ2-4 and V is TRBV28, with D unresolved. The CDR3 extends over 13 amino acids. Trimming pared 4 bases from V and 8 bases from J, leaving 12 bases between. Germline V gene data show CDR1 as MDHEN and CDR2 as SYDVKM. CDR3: CASSSPRKDIQYF. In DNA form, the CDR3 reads TGTGCCAGCAGTTCCCCGAGAAAGGACATTCAGTACTTC.

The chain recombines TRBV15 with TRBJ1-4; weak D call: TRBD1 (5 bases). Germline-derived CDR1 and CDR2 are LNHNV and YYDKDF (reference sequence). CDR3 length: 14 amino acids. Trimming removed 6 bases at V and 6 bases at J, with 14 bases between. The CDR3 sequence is CATRRQIDYEKLFF. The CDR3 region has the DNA TGTGCCACCAGAAGACAGATTGACTATGAAAAACTGTTTTTT.

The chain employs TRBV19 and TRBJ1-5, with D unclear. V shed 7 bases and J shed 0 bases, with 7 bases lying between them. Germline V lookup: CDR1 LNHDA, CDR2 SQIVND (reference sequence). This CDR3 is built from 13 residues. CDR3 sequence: CASIGRSNQPQHF. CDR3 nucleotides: TGTGCCAGTATAGGACGTAGCAATCAGCCCCAGCATTTT.

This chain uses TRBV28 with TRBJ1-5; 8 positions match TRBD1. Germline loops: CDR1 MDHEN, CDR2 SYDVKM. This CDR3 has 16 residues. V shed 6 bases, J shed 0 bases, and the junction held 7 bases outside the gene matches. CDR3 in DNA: TGTGCCAGCAGCCGTAGGACAGGGAATAGCAATCAGCCCCAGCATTTT. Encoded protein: CASSRRTGNSNQPQHF.

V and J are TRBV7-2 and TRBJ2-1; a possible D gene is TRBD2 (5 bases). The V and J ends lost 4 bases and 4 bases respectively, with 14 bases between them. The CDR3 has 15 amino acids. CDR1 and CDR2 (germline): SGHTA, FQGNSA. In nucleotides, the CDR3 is TGTGCCAGCAGCTCAAACGGCGGGTCTTACAATGAGCAGTTCTTC. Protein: CASSSNGGSYNEQFF.

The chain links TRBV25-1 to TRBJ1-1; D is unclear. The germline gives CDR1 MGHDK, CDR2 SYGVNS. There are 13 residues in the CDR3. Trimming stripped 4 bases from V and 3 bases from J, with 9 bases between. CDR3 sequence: CASSGNTDTEAFF. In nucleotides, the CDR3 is TGTGCCAGCAGTGGTAATACTGACACTGAAGCTTTCTTT.

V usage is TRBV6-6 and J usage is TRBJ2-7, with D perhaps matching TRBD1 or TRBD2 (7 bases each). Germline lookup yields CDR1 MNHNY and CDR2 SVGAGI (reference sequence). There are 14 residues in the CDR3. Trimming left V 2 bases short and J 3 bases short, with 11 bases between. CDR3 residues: CASSYDREGYEQYF. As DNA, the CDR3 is TGTGCCAGCAGTTACGACAGGGAGGGCTACGAGCAGTACTTC.

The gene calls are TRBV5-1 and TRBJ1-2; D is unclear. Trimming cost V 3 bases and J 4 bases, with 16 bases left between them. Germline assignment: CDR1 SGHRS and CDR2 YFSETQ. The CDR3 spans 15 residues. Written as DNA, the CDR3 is TGCGCCAGCAGCTGGCAGGAGATGGAGGTCTATGGCTACACCTTC. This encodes CASSWQEMEVYGYTF.

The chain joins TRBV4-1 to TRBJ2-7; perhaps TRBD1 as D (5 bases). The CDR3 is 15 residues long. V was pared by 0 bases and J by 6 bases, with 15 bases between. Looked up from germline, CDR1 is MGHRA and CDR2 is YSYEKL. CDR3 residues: CASSQEQGYLSEQYF. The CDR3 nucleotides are TGCGCCAGCAGCCAAGAGCAGGGATACCTAAGCGAGCAGTACTTC.